Each of the 27 T cell receptor beta chains below was sequenced from the same sample in a study of T cell responses to AZD1222 COVID-19 vaccine. TCRdb's table, derived via immunoSEQ multiplex PCR, lists solely in-frame clones and lacks some. The data contain roughly 130,000 clones, just over 85% of them seen just once; the ten biggest clones take up 15% to 20%. The sequencing used peripheral blood, collected on day 0 of MenACWY control vaccination. The receptors here all came from an adult in good health.

J is TRBJ2-7 and V is TRBV7-9; 7 bases map to TRBD1. Germline V gene sequence: CDR1 SEHNR, CDR2 FQNEAQ (reference sequence). The CDR3 loop spans 14 amino acids. V was pared by 4 bases and J by 6 bases, with 9 bases of the junction left unmatched. The CDR3 DNA sequence: TGTGCCAGCAGCTCCACGGTAGCAGGGGGCGAGCAGTACTTC. This sequence encodes CASSSTVAGGEQYF. Drawing the rest from reference TRBV7-9 and TRBJ2-7, the complete variable domain is DTGVSQNPRHKITKRGQNVTFRCDPISEHNRLYWYRQTLGQGPEFLTYFQNEAQLEKSRLLSDRFSAERPKGSFSTLEIQRTEQGDSAMYLCASSSTVAGGEQYFGPGTRLTVT.

This clone was recorded a few times. V is TRBV11-1 and J is TRBJ2-7, with D tentatively TRBD2 (6 bases). The germline gives CDR1 SGHAT, CDR2 FQDESV (reference sequence). The V and J ends lost 3 bases and 6 bases respectively, with 12 bases between them. The CDR3 runs 13 residues. CDR3: CASSFEEGSEQYF. The CDR3 DNA sequence: TGTGCCAGCAGCTTCGAGGAGGGTAGCGAGCAGTACTTC.

The V call is TRBV27, the J call TRBJ2-2, with 11 bases matching TRBD1. The V gene end was trimmed by 2 bases and the J gene end by 0 bases; junction bases not matched to a gene: 2. Germline CDR1 MNHEY, CDR2 SMNVEV (reference sequence). There are 17 residues in the CDR3. For the CDR3, the DNA is TGTGCCAGCAGTTTAGGGACAGGGGGGCCGAACACCGGGGAGCTGTTTTTT. It yields the protein CASSLGTGGPNTGELFF.

V gene TRBV7-9 combines with J gene TRBJ2-6, with 10 bases lining up with TRBD1. The germline gives CDR1 SEHNR, CDR2 FQNEAQ (reference sequence). J gave up 1 base and V 7 bases, and 7 bases lay outside the gene matches. The CDR3 covers 17 residues. In DNA, the CDR3 is TGTGCCAGCACCGCGGACAGGGGGACATCTGGGGCCAACGTCCTGACTTTC. This translates into CASTADRGTSGANVLTF.

V gene TRBV28 combines with J gene TRBJ1-1; tentatively, D is TRBD1 (5 bases). Germline CDR1 is MDHEN and CDR2 is SYDVKM. CDR3 size: 13 residues. V was cut by 5 bases and J by 1 base, with 8 bases left in between. The CDR3 sequence is CASSQGWNTEAFF. The CDR3 DNA is TGTGCCAGCAGTCAGGGTTGGAACACTGAAGCTTTCTTT.

The rearrangement uses TRBV2 and TRBJ2-5; weak D call: TRBD1 (6 bases). Trimming took 5 bases from V and 5 from J, leaving 18 bases between them. Germline V gives CDR1 SNHLY, CDR2 FYNNEI. The CDR3 has 15 amino acids. The CDR3 protein is CASSPPSAGEETQYF. CDR3 nucleotides: TGTGCCAGCAGTCCTCCCTCGGCAGGGGAGGAGACCCAGTACTTC. Full variable domain (remainder filled in from reference TRBV2 and TRBJ2-5): EPEVTQTPSHQVTQMGQEVILRCVPISNHLYFYWYRQILGQKVEFLVSFYNNEISEKSEIFDDQFSVERPDGSNFTLKIRSTKLEDSAMYFCASSPPSAGEETQYFGPGTRLLVL.

The rearrangement links TRBV5-1 to TRBJ2-7, with 10 bases that match TRBD2. Germline V gene lookup returns CDR1 SGHRS and CDR2 YFSETQ. Trimming removed 3 bases from V and 4 bases from J; junction bases left unmatched: 16. This CDR3 has 18 amino acids. The CDR3 DNA sequence: TGCGCCAGCAGCTCATTAGGGCTAGCGGGAGATTTCACGTACGAGCAGTACTTC. Translating it yields CASSSLGLAGDFTYEQYF.

This sequence joins TRBV6-5 and TRBJ2-7; tentative D call: TRBD2 (6 bases). The CDR3 covers 13 residues. In germline, CDR1 is MNHEY, CDR2 SVGAGI. Trimming left V 8 bases short and J 0 bases short, with 11 bases between. The CDR3 DNA sequence: TGTGCCAGCTTAGCGGAGATCTCCTACGAGCAGTACTTC. Its translation: CASLAEISYEQYF.

The J gene is TRBJ2-7, the V gene TRBV27; 10 nucleotides match TRBD2. From germline, CDR1 is MNHEY and CDR2 SMNVEV (reference sequence). CDR3 length: 18 amino acids. Trimming cost V 3 bases and J 2 bases; bases outside gene matches: 13. The DNA of the CDR3 is TGTGCCAGCAGTTTTGGTTGGGGGAAAACTAGCGGGGCCTACGAGCAGTACTTC. Its translation: CASSFGWGKTSGAYEQYF.

About this clone itself: Relative to the germline gene, one junction end is altered; a read error may explain this. This chain uses TRBV6-5 with TRBJ2-7; D might be TRBD2 (5 bases). The CDR3 contains 15 residues. Germline assignment: CDR1 MNHEY and CDR2 SVGAGI. The CDR3 region has the DNA TGTGCCAGCAGCGTAAGTTGGAATCTGGGAGAAAGGCTTCACTTC. Its translation is CASSVSWNLGERLHF.

The chain employs TRBV25-1 and TRBJ2-1; 8 bases align to TRBD2. Germline V CDR1 and CDR2: MGHDK, SYGVNS. This CDR3 has 13 residues. V dropped 5 bases and J dropped 4; count of bases not matched to a gene: 1. The CDR3 loop reads CASSSGSYNEQFF. The CDR3 nucleotides are TGTGCCAGCAGTAGCGGGAGTTACAATGAGCAGTTCTTC.

The J gene is TRBJ1-1, the V gene TRBV28; possible D gene TRBD1, 6 bases. The V gene lost 6 bases and the J gene lost 6 bases, with 23 bases spanning the gap. This CDR3 contains 16 residues. In germline, CDR1 is MDHEN, CDR2 SYDVKM. This chain's CDR3 is CASSTGAAGPSSEAFF. CDR3 sequence (DNA): TGTGCCAGCAGCACGGGGGCTGCAGGCCCTTCTTCTGAAGCTTTCTTT.

V usage is TRBV18 and J usage is TRBJ2-5, with a possible D match to TRBD2 (6 bases). Germline V CDR1 and CDR2: KGHSH, LQKENI. CDR3 size: 14 residues. V was pared by 3 bases and J by 5 bases, with 13 bases between. The CDR3 coding sequence is TGTGCCAGCTCACCGCATCGGGGGATGGAGACCCAGTACTTC. It translates to CASSPHRGMETQYF.

This chain links TRBV3-1 (or the pseudogene TRBV3-2) with TRBJ2-7; D is perhaps TRBD2 (5 bases). V lost 7 bases, J lost 0 bases, and 10 bases lay in between. The CDR3 contains 13 residues. CDR1 is LGHDT, CDR2 YNNKEL, per germline (reference sequence). DNA for the CDR3: TGTGCCAGCAAGCGAGGGCCCTCCTACGAGCAGTACTTC. Protein: CASKRGPSYEQYF.

CDR3 sequence: CASSPLPEFNEKLFF. CDR3 nucleotides: TGTGCCAGCAGCCCGCTCCCAGAGTTTAATGAAAAACTGTTTTTT. The V and J genes are TRBV7-9 and TRBJ1-4; no definite D call. Germline lookup yields CDR1 SEHNR and CDR2 FQNEAQ (reference sequence). V lost 5 bases and J 4 bases, leaving 14 bases between the germline ends. The CDR3 loop spans 15 amino acids.

This clone appeared many times. CDR3 nucleotide sequence: TGTGCCAGCAGTTACTCGGGGGCTGAAGCTTTCTTT. Its protein is CASSYSGAEAFF. This rearrangement joins TRBV6-5 to TRBJ1-1; a weak D match, TRBD1 (5 bases). CDR1 is MNHEY, CDR2 SVGAGI, per germline. The CDR3 spans 12 residues. Trimming pared 0 bases from V and 6 bases from J, leaving 5 bases between.

The V call is TRBV27, the J call TRBJ2-6; D gene unclear. The V and J ends lost 6 bases and 5 bases respectively, with 20 bases between them. CDR3 size: 17 residues. The V gene's germline CDR1 is MNHEY and CDR2 SMNVEV (reference sequence). As DNA, the CDR3 is TGTGCCAGCAGCTTCGACGCGGCCCAAGGTAGGGCCAACGTCCTGACTTTC. This translates into CASSFDAAQGRANVLTF.

This clone was detected many times. This chain uses TRBV19 with TRBJ2-2, with 10 bases matching TRBD2. J was trimmed by 6 bases and V by 8 bases; bases with no gene match: 9. Germline CDR1 reads LNHDA; CDR2 reads SQIVND (reference sequence). CDR3 length equals 15 residues. The CDR3 sequence is CASQGLAGGAGELFF. CDR3 coding DNA: TGTGCCAGTCAAGGATTAGCGGGAGGAGCCGGGGAGCTGTTTTTT.

V usage is TRBV28 and J usage is TRBJ1-2, with 12 nucleotides matching TRBD1. Germline trimming cut 6 bases from V and 8 bases from J; bases unmatched to any gene: 7. Per the germline V gene, CDR1 is MDHEN and CDR2 is SYDVKM. The CDR3 contains 14 residues. CDR3 protein: CASRPGQGAIGYTF. The CDR3 coding sequence is TGTGCCAGCAGGCCGGGACAGGGGGCGATCGGCTACACCTTC.

V is TRBV15 and J is TRBJ1-2; possible D gene TRBD1, 5 bases. In germline, CDR1 is LNHNV, CDR2 YYDKDF (reference sequence). V was pared by 3 bases and J by 4 bases, with 18 bases between. This CDR3 contains 16 residues. CDR3 bases: TGTGCCACCAGCAGCTCTGAAGGGGAGCTTTTCTATGGCTACACCTTC. It specifies CATSSSEGELFYGYTF.

The V gene is TRBV10-3, the J gene TRBJ2-7; possible D gene TRBD1, 5 bases. The CDR3 has 16 residues. Per germline, CDR1 ENHRY and CDR2 SYGVKD. The germline V and J ends were trimmed by 0 bases and 3 bases, with 15 bases remaining between them. CDR3 region: CAISESITAGHYEQYF. CDR3 bases: TGTGCCATCAGTGAGTCGATCACTGCAGGGCACTACGAGCAGTACTTC.

The V call is TRBV28, the J call TRBJ1-3; 7 positions match TRBD1. V gave up 4 bases and J gave up 0 bases; unmatched junction bases: 6. The CDR3 consists of 16 residues. The germline V gene encodes CDR1 MDHEN and CDR2 SYDVKM. The CDR3 DNA is TGTGCCAGCAGTTCACAGGGGACTAACTCTGGAAACACCATATATTTT. Protein: CASSSQGTNSGNTIYF.

This chain uses TRBV9 with TRBJ1-1; perhaps TRBD1 as D (5 bases). V lost 4 bases, J lost 1 base, and 11 bases lay in between. CDR3 size: 14 residues. Germline V gene data show CDR1 as SGDLS and CDR2 as YYNGEE. The CDR3 region has the DNA TGTGCCAGCAGCATAGGACACGGGAACACTGAAGCTTTCTTT. Translated: CASSIGHGNTEAFF.

The chain has TRBV6-1 and TRBJ2-6; D is ambiguous. The CDR3 has 12 amino acids. Trimming took 3 bases from V and 11 from J, leaving 8 bases between them. Germline V lookup: CDR1 MNHNS, CDR2 SASEGT. The CDR3 coding sequence is TGTGCCAGCAGTGAGTGGACCCACGTCCTGACTTTC. Residues: CASSEWTHVLTF.

V is TRBV3-1 (or the pseudogene TRBV3-2) and J is TRBJ1-1; TRBD1 aligns across 8 bases. The ends lost 5 bases at V and 4 bases at J; junction bases unmatched: 0. The germline gives CDR1 LGHDT, CDR2 YNNKEL (reference sequence). The CDR3 loop spans 12 amino acids. The CDR3 region has the DNA TGTGCCAGCAGCACAGGGGGCACTGAAGCTTTCTTT. It specifies CASSTGGTEAFF.

The CDR3 is CASSMDSALDQPQHF. The CDR3 nucleotides are TGTGCCAGTAGTATGGATTCAGCCCTTGATCAGCCCCAGCATTTT. J is TRBJ1-5 and V is TRBV19, with D uncertain. The germline CDR1 and CDR2 sequences are LNHDA and SQIVND (reference sequence). This CDR3 region has 15 residues. The V and J ends lost 3 bases and 5 bases respectively, with 14 bases between them.

The chain employs TRBV6-1 and TRBJ1-5; D remains ambiguous. Germline values: CDR1 MNHNS, CDR2 SASEGT. The CDR3 covers 13 residues. Trimming removed 3 bases at V and 0 bases at J, with 3 bases between. The CDR3 protein is CASSESSNQPQHF. The CDR3 coding sequence is TGTGCCAGCAGTGAGAGTAGCAATCAGCCCCAGCATTTT.